Included here is one T cell receptor beta chain sequence, with context. Its antigen is unknown. Base-call qualities are not available, and no considerably larger clone is one nucleotide away. Patients with a history of autoimmune disease or receiving systemic immunosuppression were excluded from the trial. Peripheral blood for TCR sequencing was collected from all dose cohorts at baseline, on cycle 4 day 1, and on cycle 7 day 1. Samples came from an open-label, multicenter, first-in-human phase I dose-escalation trial of ivuxolimab. Adults with locally advanced or metastatic head and neck squamous cell, hepatocellular, melanoma or renal cell carcinoma were enrolled in the trial. CD4+ and CD8+ T cells were sorted separately from peripheral blood before TCR sequencing. To sequence the TCRbeta CDR3 region, genomic DNA was isolated from the sorted cells. TCRbeta CDR3 regions were sequenced using the immunoSEQ Assay. TCRdb took over this immuneACCESS table, retaining in-frame rearrangements with V and J assigned. Such tables are incomplete; in checked studies, under half of the missing clones stem from an unresolved V gene, and the remainder is unexplained. The sample records 55,000 to 65,000 clones, around 83% of which are singletons. In total, the top ten clones hold 1% of the sample.

Taken from the germline V gene (reference sequence), the CDR1 and CDR2 loops are LNHDA and SQIVND. V is reduced by 0 bases and J by 2 bases, leaving a spacing of 13 bases between them. The CDR3, from cysteine to phenylalanine, totals 16 residues. The only DNA kept is the CDR3, 48 bases in frame from the first base. This sample stems from a study of OX40 agonist ivuxolimab in advanced cancers. About the full investigation: Ivuxolimab was a fully human IgG2 agonistic monoclonal antibody targeting the costimulatory receptor OX40 (CD134). Intravenous ivuxolimab was administered to patients every 2 weeks at six dose levels: 0.01, 0.1, 0.3, 1.5, 3 and 10 mg/kg. Of the approximately 54 dose-escalation patients, hepatocellular carcinoma was present in roughly 19, melanoma in around 15, renal cell carcinoma in 9 and head and neck cancer in 9. In the dose-escalation cohort, more than 75% of patients were male, and the mean age was approximately 60 years, with a range of roughly 23 to 85. Patients were allowed to have had prior anti-PD-1, anti-PD-L1 or anti-CTLA-4 therapy, and 40% of the dose-escalation patients had been treated with checkpoint inhibitors. Partial responses occurred in three dose-escalation patients, of whom one had hepatocellular carcinoma and two had cutaneous melanoma. Peripheral TCRbeta sequencing was intended to test whether TCR sequence diversity was altered and clonal T-cell expansion was caused by ivuxolimab. The paper reports the monotherapy dose-escalation portion (N of about 54 patients) of the phase I ivuxolimab trial. What the study reported, not specific to this receptor: Low levels of normalized T-cell clonal expansion were also seen in some nonresponding patients. Clonal expansion of both CD4+ and CD8+ blood T cells was observed from baseline to week 6 at doses 0.1 to 3.0 mg/kg. In the 0.1-3.0 mg/kg groups, partial responders had among the lowest normalized peripheral clonal expansion, particularly in CD8+ T cells. The antigen specificity of the peripheral T cells that underwent clonal expansion was not determined. On average, CD8+ T cells showed more expanded clones than CD4+ T cells after ivuxolimab.

The sequencing here drew on CD4+ or CD8+ T cells sorted from blood, taken in a trial of the OX40 agonist ivuxolimab. This receptor was obtained from an adult with an advanced solid tumor such as melanoma, head and neck, liver or kidney cancer. Recombination connected TRBV19 to TRBJ1-2, and the D gene may be TRBD1, 5 bases matching. For the CDR3, the sequence is CASSIDPSGPNYGYTF. The bases are TGTGCCAGTAGTATAGATCCTTCGGGGCCAAACTATGGCTACACCTTC.